These 7 T cell receptor beta chains originate from one sample sequenced in a study of blood T cell repertoires in COVID-19 (TCRdb year 2020). Library construction relied on the immunoSEQ multiplex PCR assay. TCRdb took over this immuneACCESS table, retaining in-frame rearrangements with V and J assigned. Such tables are incomplete; in checked studies, under half of the missing clones stem from an unresolved V gene, and the remainder is unexplained. For this sample the table gives 240,000 or so clones, of which around 83% were detected only once. In total, the top ten clones hold approximately 13% of the sample. Sequenced: peripheral blood. The receptors stem from a woman aged 60-70 years with active or convalescent COVID-19.

V and J are TRBV6-1 and TRBJ1-5; 9 nucleotides match TRBD1. The V gene's germline CDR1 is MNHNS and CDR2 SASEGT. The CDR3 contains 13 residues. V shed 0 bases, J shed 14 bases, and the junction held 5 bases outside the gene matches. The CDR3 loop is CASSEALRDREHF. As DNA, the CDR3 is TGTGCCAGCAGTGAAGCGCTTCGGGACAGGGAGCATTTT.

The chain joins TRBV10-3 to TRBJ2-2; 8 bases are shared with TRBD1. Unmatched junction bases numbered 14, after V lost 6 bases and J lost 8 bases. Per germline, CDR1 ENHRY and CDR2 SYGVKD. The CDR3 runs 16 residues. This CDR3 reads CAISPTGGPLLGELFF. Written as DNA, the CDR3 is TGTGCCATCAGCCCTACAGGGGGTCCTCTTTTGGGGGAGCTGTTTTTT.

The genes are TRBV27 and TRBJ2-2; TRBD2 is a possible D gene (6 bases). The CDR3 loop spans 15 amino acids. Germline loops: CDR1 MNHEY, CDR2 SMNVEV (reference sequence). V was pared by 4 bases and J by 0 bases, with 9 bases between. As DNA, the CDR3 is TGTGCCAGCAGTTCGTCGGGGGCGAACACCGGGGAGCTGTTTTTT. Protein: CASSSSGANTGELFF.

This chain links TRBV7-3 with TRBJ1-1; D unresolved. Trimming pared 5 bases from V and 4 bases from J, leaving 11 bases between. This CDR3 has 13 residues. Germline CDR1 is SGHTA and CDR2 is FQGTGA. The CDR3 DNA reads as TGTGCCAGCAGCCGACACGAGTCCACTGAAGCTTTCTTT. It encodes CASSRHESTEAFF.

For this clone: The identical CDR3 is also encoded by other nucleotide sequences in the sample. V usage is TRBV18 and J usage is TRBJ2-5; D may be TRBD1 (6 bases). V gave up 2 bases and J gave up 5 bases, with 9 bases separating them. The CDR3 has 13 residues. Germline V gives CDR1 KGHSH, CDR2 LQKENI. In nucleotides, the CDR3 is TGTGCCAGCTCACCAGGGGGCGCGGAGACCCAGTACTTC. Residues: CASSPGGAETQYF.

This clone was seen a handful of times. The chain uses TRBV4-1 and TRBJ1-2, with TRBD1 matching 9 bases. Germline V gene sequence: CDR1 MGHRA, CDR2 YSYEKL. The CDR3 has 14 amino acids. Trimming at V came to 3 bases and at J to 8 bases, leaving 7 bases not matched to a gene. CDR3 amino acids: CASSQPNRGPGYTF. The CDR3 DNA reads TGCGCCAGCAGCCAGCCCAACAGGGGGCCAGGCTACACCTTC.

The chain uses TRBV12-5 and TRBJ2-1, with 12 bases that match TRBD1. J was trimmed by 7 bases and V by 5 bases; bases with no gene match: 9. This CDR3 is 16 amino acids long. Per the germline V gene, CDR1 is LGHNT and CDR2 is FRNRAP. CDR3 residues: CASGPQGQGAVNEQFF. The CDR3 DNA sequence: TGTGCTAGTGGTCCCCAGGGACAGGGGGCGGTGAATGAGCAGTTCTTC.